The clone carrying this T cell receptor beta chain was found once. The antigen is not known. The source of the sample is a study of vaccination and CD4 T cells after COVID-19. Study-level information: Collection of post-COVID samples occurred a median around 91 days after diagnosis, spanning a range of 35 to 161. Overlapping spike peptides from SARS-CoV-2, HCoV-NL63, HCoV-OC43 and HCoV-229E served to stimulate the cells.

The germline CDR1 and CDR2 sequences are WSHSY and SAAADI. V was clipped by 4 bases and J by 1 base, with 7 bases between them. The CDR3 is made up of 13 amino acids. Cultured CD4+ T-cell DNA underwent Oncomine TCR Beta short-read sequencing. TCRdb re-analysed the PCR reads in MiXCR, keeping a single row per CDR3 protein. This table holds under 30,000 distinct CDR3 sequences, roughly 41% found once. Regarding time point: late sampling 161 to 241 days after vaccination in three convalescent patients. Sample treatment: roughly 11-day PBMC culture with coronavirus spike peptide pools or control peptides (ViraFEST assay).

The sequence was collected from a human donor who had recovered from COVID-19. V usage is TRBV10-2 and J usage is TRBJ2-5, with a possible D match to TRBD1 (5 bases). The material sequenced was CD4+ T cells from blood, cultured in vitro, taken about 7 months after SARS-CoV-2 vaccination. This CDR3 reads CASSVQGQETQYF. For the CDR3, the DNA is TGCGCCAGCAGTGTTCAGGGCCAAGAGACCCAGTACTTC.